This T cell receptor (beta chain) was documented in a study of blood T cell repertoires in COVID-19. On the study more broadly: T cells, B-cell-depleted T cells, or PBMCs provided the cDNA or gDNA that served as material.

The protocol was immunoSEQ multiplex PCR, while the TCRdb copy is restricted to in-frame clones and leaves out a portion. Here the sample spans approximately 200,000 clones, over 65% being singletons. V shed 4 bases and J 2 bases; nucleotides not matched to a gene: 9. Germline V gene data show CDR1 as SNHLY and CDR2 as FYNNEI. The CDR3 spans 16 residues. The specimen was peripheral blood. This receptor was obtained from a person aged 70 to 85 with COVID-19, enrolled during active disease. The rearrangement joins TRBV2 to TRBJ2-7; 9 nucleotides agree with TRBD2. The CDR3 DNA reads TGTGCCAGCAGTGGTCCCGGCGCTAGCGGGACCTACGAGCAGTACTTC. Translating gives CASSGPGASGTYEQYF.